This TCR beta chain was documented in a study of blood T cell repertoires in COVID-19. Generated by immunoSEQ multiplex PCR, the TCRdb table keeps only in-frame clones and is missing some. The sample holds over 110,000 clones, approximately 84% seen once. The CDR3 loop spans 15 amino acids. Per germline, CDR1 MDHEN and CDR2 SYDVKM. V was clipped by 2 bases and J by 4 bases; unmatched bases: 3. The source material was PBMCs or T cells enriched from blood (not recorded which). The sequence came from a man aged 50 to 60 in a cohort exposed to, infected with or recovered from COVID-19 (not recorded which). The chain links TRBV28 to TRBJ1-4, with 8 positions matching TRBD1. CDR3 in amino acids: CASSLLRGLNEKLFF. In DNA form, the CDR3 reads TGTGCCAGCAGTTTACTCAGGGGGCTTAATGAAAAACTGTTTTTT.